The rows below give T cell receptor beta chains drawn from one sample of a study of shared clonotypes between healthy human individuals. The repertoire was sequenced with immunoSEQ multiplex PCR; TCRdb's copy has only in-frame clones and lacks some. The sample lists roughly 850,000 clones; 96% were seen once. Sequenced: naive CD8+ T cells sorted from blood. The receptors were gathered from a young man in good health. The CDR3 runs from the conserved cysteine through the conserved F or W. D genes are given only for firm matches. Clone size is stated in some rows and not others, as once, few, many or a class when expanded.

cdr3_nt: TGTGCCAGCAGCGGGACAGATACCTATGGCTACACCTTC; cdr3_aa: CASSGTDTYGYTF; clone_size: -; d_call: -; j_call: TRBJ1-2; v_call: TRBV9
cdr3_nt: TGTGCCAGCAGTGAAAACAGGGACCACACTGAAGCTTTCTTT; cdr3_aa: CASSENRDHTEAFF; clone_size: -; d_call: -; j_call: TRBJ1-1; v_call: TRBV25-1
cdr3_nt: TGTGCCAGCAGAGCCGGGACAGTTATGAACACTGAAGCTTTCTTT; cdr3_aa: CASRAGTVMNTEAFF; clone_size: -; d_call: TRBD1; j_call: TRBJ1-1; v_call: TRBV2
cdr3_nt: TGTGCCAGCAGCGTAGGAGGAACTAACTATGGCTACACCTTC; cdr3_aa: CASSVGGTNYGYTF; clone_size: -; d_call: -; j_call: TRBJ1-2; v_call: TRBV9
cdr3_nt: TGTGCCAGCAGCTTAAGGGACGGGGGCTACGAGCAGTACTTC; cdr3_aa: CASSLRDGGYEQYF; clone_size: -; d_call: -; j_call: TRBJ2-7; v_call: TRBV11-3
cdr3_nt: TGTGCCAGCAGTGAACCGCGGGAGAACTACGAGCAGTACTTC; cdr3_aa: CASSEPRENYEQYF; clone_size: -; d_call: TRBD2; j_call: TRBJ2-7; v_call: TRBV2
cdr3_nt: TGTGCCAGCAGTTTAAGTAGCGGGAGGGCCGGATATAATGAGCAGTTCTTC; cdr3_aa: CASSLSSGRAGYNEQFF; clone_size: -; d_call: TRBD2; j_call: TRBJ2-1; v_call: TRBV27
cdr3_nt: TGTGCCAGCAGCTTGGCCGGGACCTCCTACGAGCAGTACTTC; cdr3_aa: CASSLAGTSYEQYF; clone_size: few; d_call: -; j_call: TRBJ2-7; v_call: TRBV5-4
cdr3_nt: TGCAGCGTTGACGGGGACCTAGAGGAGGAGACCCAGTACTTC; cdr3_aa: CSVDGDLEEETQYF; clone_size: -; d_call: -; j_call: TRBJ2-5; v_call: TRBV29-1
cdr3_nt: TGTGCCAGCAGTCAAGGTATTACCGTTGGGGCCAACGTCCTGACTTTC; cdr3_aa: CASSQGITVGANVLTF; clone_size: once; d_call: -; j_call: TRBJ2-6; v_call: TRBV7-6
cdr3_nt: TGTGCCAGCAGTTTTATCCAGACTAGCGGGAGGGCTGGCGAGCAGTACTTC; cdr3_aa: CASSFIQTSGRAGEQYF; clone_size: once; d_call: TRBD2; j_call: TRBJ2-7; v_call: TRBV27
cdr3_nt: TGCGCCAGCAGCCTCGGGAGTCTCAATCAGCCCCAGCATTTT; cdr3_aa: CASSLGSLNQPQHF; clone_size: -; d_call: -; j_call: TRBJ1-5; v_call: TRBV4-1
cdr3_nt: TGCAGCGTTGAAGTGGGGCAGATATACACAGATACGCAGTATTTT; cdr3_aa: CSVEVGQIYTDTQYF; clone_size: -; d_call: -; j_call: TRBJ2-3; v_call: TRBV29-1
cdr3_nt: TGTGCCAGCAGTTCTCAGGGGGTTAACACTGAAGCTTTCTTT; cdr3_aa: CASSSQGVNTEAFF; clone_size: -; d_call: TRBD1; j_call: TRBJ1-1; v_call: TRBV7-9
cdr3_nt: TGTGCCAGCAGCTCCTCTCCCGGGACAGGGGATGGCTACACCTTC; cdr3_aa: CASSSSPGTGDGYTF; clone_size: -; d_call: TRBD1; j_call: TRBJ1-2; v_call: TRBV7-3
cdr3_nt: TGTGCCAGCAGTTCCGATCGGGGGACTGGAGTCTACGAGCAGTACTTC; cdr3_aa: CASSSDRGTGVYEQYF; clone_size: -; d_call: -; j_call: TRBJ2-7; v_call: TRBV6-5
cdr3_nt: TGTGCCAGCAGCTTTCGTGGGGACGAGGCCCCCACTGAAGCTTTCTTT; cdr3_aa: CASSFRGDEAPTEAFF; clone_size: -; d_call: -; j_call: TRBJ1-1; v_call: TRBV7-8
cdr3_nt: TGTGCCAGCTCACCCAAAGCGGGAGTCTGGGAGACCCAGTACTTC; cdr3_aa: CASSPKAGVWETQYF; clone_size: -; d_call: TRBD2; j_call: TRBJ2-5; v_call: TRBV18
cdr3_nt: TGTGCCAGCAGTCCCGGCGCGGGAGGTCCCTACAATGAGCAGTTCTTC; cdr3_aa: CASSPGAGGPYNEQFF; clone_size: -; d_call: TRBD2; j_call: TRBJ2-1; v_call: TRBV27
cdr3_nt: TGTGCCAGCATCCCTTTTTTCTCAAGTGGGGATACGCAGTATTTT; cdr3_aa: CASIPFFSSGDTQYF; clone_size: -; d_call: -; j_call: TRBJ2-3; v_call: TRBV27
cdr3_nt: TGTGCCAGCAGCCCAACGGGACTAGCGGGAGACGAGCAGTACTTC; cdr3_aa: CASSPTGLAGDEQYF; clone_size: -; d_call: TRBD2; j_call: TRBJ2-7; v_call: TRBV7-9
cdr3_nt: TGTGCCAGCAGTGAAAGACAGGGGACAGACTACAATGAGCAGTTCTTC; cdr3_aa: CASSERQGTDYNEQFF; clone_size: -; d_call: TRBD1; j_call: TRBJ2-1; v_call: TRBV28
cdr3_nt: TGTGCCAGCAGCGTAGGCGCTAGCCAGTATGAGCAGTTCTTC; cdr3_aa: CASSVGASQYEQFF; clone_size: -; d_call: -; j_call: TRBJ2-1; v_call: TRBV9
cdr3_nt: TGTGCCAGCAGGGACGGGGCAGCCTACGAGCAGTACTTC; cdr3_aa: CASRDGAAYEQYF; clone_size: -; d_call: -; j_call: TRBJ2-7; v_call: TRBV11-2
cdr3_nt: TGTGCCAGCAGCAGGACTAGCGGGAGTCAAGAGACCCAGTACTTC; cdr3_aa: CASSRTSGSQETQYF; clone_size: -; d_call: TRBD2; j_call: TRBJ2-5; v_call: TRBV7-2
cdr3_nt: TGTGCCAGCAGGCCAATAAGCACAGATACGCAGTATTTT; cdr3_aa: CASRPISTDTQYF; clone_size: few; d_call: -; j_call: TRBJ2-3; v_call: TRBV7-6
cdr3_nt: TGCGCCAGCACCGGGGACTTGTTATACGAGCAGTACTTC; cdr3_aa: CASTGDLLYEQYF; clone_size: -; d_call: -; j_call: TRBJ2-7; v_call: TRBV10-2
cdr3_nt: TGTGCCAGCAGCTACGCAACTCGAGGGGGCTTTAGTGAAGCTTTCTTT; cdr3_aa: CASSYATRGGFSEAFF; clone_size: -; d_call: TRBD1; j_call: TRBJ1-1; v_call: TRBV6-6
cdr3_nt: TGTGCCACCAGCAGACCAGGGACCCTCAATGAGCAGTTCTTC; cdr3_aa: CATSRPGTLNEQFF; clone_size: -; d_call: -; j_call: TRBJ2-1; v_call: TRBV15
cdr3_nt: TGTGCCAGCAGCTTAAACGGACTCCAAGAGACCCAGTACTTC; cdr3_aa: CASSLNGLQETQYF; clone_size: -; d_call: -; j_call: TRBJ2-5; v_call: TRBV7-3
cdr3_nt: TGCAGCGTTGAATCTCTCCGGAGGACGGGAGCGCAGTATTTT; cdr3_aa: CSVESLRRTGAQYF; clone_size: -; d_call: -; j_call: TRBJ2-3; v_call: TRBV29-1
cdr3_nt: TGCAGTGCTAGAGAACAGGGAGAATGGTACTTC; cdr3_aa: CSAREQGEWYF; clone_size: -; d_call: -; j_call: TRBJ2-5; v_call: TRBV20-1
cdr3_nt: TGTGCCAGCAGTTACTCGGTGGCAGGGGGACAGCCCCAGCATTTT; cdr3_aa: CASSYSVAGGQPQHF; clone_size: -; d_call: TRBD1; j_call: TRBJ1-5; v_call: TRBV6-5
cdr3_nt: TGCGCCAGCAGCTTGGACAGAGGGAATGAGCAGTTCTTC; cdr3_aa: CASSLDRGNEQFF; clone_size: -; d_call: -; j_call: TRBJ2-1; v_call: TRBV5-1
cdr3_nt: TGTGCCAGCAGTTCAGCACACCTAGACAGGGTATATACCGGGGAGCTGTTTTTT; cdr3_aa: CASSSAHLDRVYTGELFF; clone_size: -; d_call: TRBD1; j_call: TRBJ2-2; v_call: TRBV27
cdr3_nt: TGTGCCAGCCTAGTAGGAGACACGAATGAGCAGTTCTTC; cdr3_aa: CASLVGDTNEQFF; clone_size: -; d_call: -; j_call: TRBJ2-1; v_call: TRBV10-3
cdr3_nt: TGCGCCAGCAGCCAACTAGCGACGGGGTCTTACGAGCAGTACTTC; cdr3_aa: CASSQLATGSYEQYF; clone_size: -; d_call: -; j_call: TRBJ2-7; v_call: TRBV4-1
cdr3_nt: TGTGCCACCAATGCCCCCACCGGGGAGCTGTTTTTT; cdr3_aa: CATNAPTGELFF; clone_size: -; d_call: -; j_call: TRBJ2-2; v_call: TRBV7-6
cdr3_nt: TGTGCCAGCAGTTTGGACTCCCGCTACGAGCAGTACTTC; cdr3_aa: CASSLDSRYEQYF; clone_size: -; d_call: -; j_call: TRBJ2-7; v_call: TRBV27
cdr3_nt: TGTGCCAGCAGCCAAGTGGGGTGGGTAGAGACCCAGTACTTC; cdr3_aa: CASSQVGWVETQYF; clone_size: -; d_call: -; j_call: TRBJ2-5; v_call: TRBV11-2
cdr3_nt: TGTGCCAGCAGCGTAACAGGGGGCCGGAGCACCGGGGAGCTGTTTTTT; cdr3_aa: CASSVTGGRSTGELFF; clone_size: -; d_call: TRBD1; j_call: TRBJ2-2; v_call: TRBV7-6
cdr3_nt: TGTGCCAGCAGTTATGGGGAGACCCAGTACTTC; cdr3_aa: CASSYGETQYF; clone_size: -; d_call: -; j_call: TRBJ2-5; v_call: TRBV6-5